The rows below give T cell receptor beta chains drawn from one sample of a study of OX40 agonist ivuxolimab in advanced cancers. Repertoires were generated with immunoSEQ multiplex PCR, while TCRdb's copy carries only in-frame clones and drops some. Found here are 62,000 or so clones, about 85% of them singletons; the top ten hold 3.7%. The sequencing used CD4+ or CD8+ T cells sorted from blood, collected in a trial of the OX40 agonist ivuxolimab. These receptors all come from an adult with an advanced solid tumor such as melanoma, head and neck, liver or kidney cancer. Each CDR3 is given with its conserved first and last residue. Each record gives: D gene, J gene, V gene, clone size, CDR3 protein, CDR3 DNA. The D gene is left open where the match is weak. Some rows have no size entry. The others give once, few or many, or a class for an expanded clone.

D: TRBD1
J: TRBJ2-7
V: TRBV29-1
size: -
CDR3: CSVVAGGFQEQYF
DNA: TGCAGCGTTGTGGCAGGGGGCTTTCAAGAGCAGTACTTC

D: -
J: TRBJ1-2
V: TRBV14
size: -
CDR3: CASSPIVNGYTF
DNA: TGTGCCAGCAGCCCAATCGTAAACGGCTACACCTTC

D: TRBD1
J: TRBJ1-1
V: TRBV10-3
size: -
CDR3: CAITGTGQNTEAFF
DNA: TGTGCCATCACCGGGACAGGTCAGAACACTGAAGCTTTCTTT

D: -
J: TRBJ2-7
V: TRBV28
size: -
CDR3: CASRPQLDREQYF
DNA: TGTGCCAGCAGGCCTCAACTAGATCGCGAGCAGTACTTC

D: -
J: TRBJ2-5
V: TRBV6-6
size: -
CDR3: CASSYGDQETQYF
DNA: TGTGCCAGCAGTTACGGGGACCAAGAGACCCAGTACTTC

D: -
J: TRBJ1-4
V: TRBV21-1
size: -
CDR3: CASSKGSANEKLFF
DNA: TGTGCCAGCAGCAAAGGGTCAGCTAATGAAAAACTGTTTTTT

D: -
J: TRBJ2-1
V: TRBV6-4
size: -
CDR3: CASSAELANNEQFF
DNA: TGTGCCAGCAGTGCGGAGTTAGCGAACAATGAGCAGTTCTTC

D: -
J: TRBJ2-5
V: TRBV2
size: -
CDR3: CASINFEVFRETQYF
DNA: TGTGCCAGCATCAATTTTGAGGTTTTTCGGGAGACCCAGTACTTC

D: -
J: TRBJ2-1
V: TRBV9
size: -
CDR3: CASSSRVEVALENEQFF
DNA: TGTGCCAGCAGCTCCAGAGTGGAGGTAGCCCTAGAAAATGAGCAGTTCTTC

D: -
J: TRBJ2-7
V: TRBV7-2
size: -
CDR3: CASSLSRERTYEQYF
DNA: TGTGCCAGCAGTCTTAGCCGGGAGAGGACCTACGAGCAGTACTTC

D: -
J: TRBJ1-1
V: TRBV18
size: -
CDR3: CASSLRDTNTEAFF
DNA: TGTGCCAGCTCACTCAGAGACACGAACACTGAAGCTTTCTTT

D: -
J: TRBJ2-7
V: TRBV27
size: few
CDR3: CATGVTAYEQYF
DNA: TGTGCCACCGGGGTAACGGCCTACGAGCAGTACTTC

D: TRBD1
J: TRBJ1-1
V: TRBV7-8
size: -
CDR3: CASSVAAFPGQGAITEAFF
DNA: TGTGCCAGCAGCGTCGCGGCCTTCCCGGGACAGGGGGCGATCACTGAAGCTTTCTTT